One sample yielded the 32 T cell receptor beta chains listed below, sequenced in a study of blood T cell repertoires in COVID-19. Data came from immunoSEQ multiplex PCR; TCRdb stores just in-frame clones and leaves some out. The data show about 240,000 clones, with 88% seen just once and 0.7% to 0.85% held by the top ten. Sequenced material: peripheral blood. Source of these receptors: a woman aged 25 to 45 with acute or convalescent COVID-19.

The chain couples TRBV24-1 to TRBJ1-1; TRBD1 matches at 7 bases. The germline gives CDR1 KGHDR, CDR2 SFDVKD. There are 13 residues in the CDR3. J was trimmed by 8 bases and V by 1 base; bases with no gene match: 3. CDR3 DNA sequence: TGTGCCACCAGTGATTTTCGAGGGGGCGAAGCTTTCTTT. Its translation is CATSDFRGGEAFF.

This chain uses TRBV6-1 with TRBJ2-7, with 9 positions matching TRBD1. The J segment lost 1 base and the V segment lost 3 bases, leaving 4 bases of the junction unmatched. The length of the CDR3 is 15 residues. CDR1 and CDR2 from the germline V gene are MNHNS and SASEGT. The CDR3 DNA reads TGTGCCAGCAGTGACGGGACAGGGAGATCCTACGAGCAGTACTTC. This encodes CASSDGTGRSYEQYF.

The chain recombines TRBV27 with TRBJ2-5; 11 bases match TRBD2. This CDR3 is built from 16 residues. Unmatched junction bases numbered 5, after V lost 4 bases and J lost 1 base. Germline CDR1 and CDR2: MNHEY and SMNVEV (reference sequence). CDR3 coding DNA: TGTGCCAGCAGTTATCTGACTAGCGGGGCCCAAGAGACCCAGTACTTC. Translated, it gives CASSYLTSGAQETQYF.

The chain has TRBV6-1 and TRBJ1-1; D ambiguous. Between the trimmed V and J ends, which lost 2 bases and 7 bases, there was a span of 11 bases. From germline, CDR1 is MNHNS and CDR2 SASEGT. The CDR3 loop spans 13 amino acids. CDR3 region: CASSERPLFEAFF. The CDR3 DNA follows: TGTGCCAGCAGTGAACGTCCGTTATTTGAAGCTTTCTTT.

This chain links TRBV25-1 with TRBJ1-1; D perhaps matches TRBD1 (5 bases). Germline-derived CDR1 and CDR2 are MGHDK and SYGVNS. CDR3 length: 14 residues. V lost 4 bases to trimming and J lost 2 bases, with 11 bases between them. The CDR3 protein is CASSAMQGNTEAFF. As DNA, the CDR3 is TGTGCCAGCAGTGCCATGCAGGGAAACACTGAAGCTTTCTTT.

This chain uses TRBV6-5 with TRBJ2-1, with D possibly TRBD2 on 6 matching bases. The CDR3 runs 14 residues. Germline CDR1 reads MNHEY; CDR2 reads SVGAGI. Between the trimmed V and J ends, which lost 2 bases and 8 bases, there was a span of 13 bases. CDR3 region: CASSYTRLVHEQFF. The CDR3 region has the DNA TGTGCCAGCAGTTACACGCGACTAGTCCATGAGCAGTTCTTC.

This chain joins TRBV10-1 and TRBJ2-4, with TRBD2 identical over 8 bases. Germline V lookup: CDR1 WNHNN, CDR2 SYGVQD (reference sequence). Trimming cost V 6 bases and J 13 bases; bases outside gene matches: 11. The CDR3 covers 13 residues. The CDR3 DNA reads as TGCGCCAGCAGCGAGACTAGCGACACCAAACAGTACTTC. This encodes CASSETSDTKQYF.

This chain links TRBV21-1 with TRBJ2-7; the table gives TRBD2 as D, unverified against the DNA. TRBV21-1 is annotated as a pseudogene. The CDR3 is 16 amino acids. Here the CDR3 reads CASSKALAGGPYEQYF. The CDR3 DNA is TGTGCCAGCAGCAAGGCTCTAGCGGGAGGGCCTTATGAGCAGTACTTC.

The gene calls are TRBV5-4 and TRBJ1-6; the match to TRBD1 covers 7 bases. This CDR3 contains 14 residues. V trimming: 0 bases; J trimming: 8 bases; junction bases outside the gene matches: 2. Germline V lookup: CDR1 SGHNT, CDR2 YYREEE (reference sequence). CDR3 in amino acids: CASSLEGADSPLHF. The CDR3 region has the DNA TGTGCCAGCAGCTTGGAGGGGGCCGATTCACCCCTCCACTTT.

The chain carries TRBV29-1 and TRBJ2-2; D remains ambiguous. The V gene lost 1 base and the J gene lost 8 bases, with 5 bases spanning the gap. The CDR3 runs 11 residues. The V gene's germline CDR1 is SQVTM and CDR2 ANQGSEA. CDR3 in DNA: TGCAGCGTTGAAGGGCCAGGGGAGCTGTTTTTT. Protein product: CSVEGPGELFF.

On this clone itself: This same CDR3 is encoded by further DNA sequences in the sample. The rearrangement links TRBV12-3 or TRBV12-4 to TRBJ2-7; the D is unclear. The CDR3 is made up of 12 amino acids. The V end was cut by 0 bases, the J end by 4 bases, with 4 bases between. The CDR3 DNA reads TGTGCCAGCAGTTTAGCTCGGTACGAGCAGTACTTC. Residues: CASSLARYEQYF.

This chain joins TRBV30 and TRBJ1-3; perhaps TRBD1 as D (5 bases). This CDR3 is 13 amino acids long. From germline, CDR1 is GTSNPN and CDR2 SVGIG (reference sequence). V shed 4 bases and J shed 1 base, with 8 bases lying between them. CDR3 bases: TGTGCCTGGATCAGGACATCTGGAAACACCATATATTTT. Amino acid sequence: CAWIRTSGNTIYF.

This clone appeared once. V gene TRBV29-1 combines with J gene TRBJ1-5, with D maybe TRBD1 (5 bases). The V end was cut by 6 bases, the J end by 2 bases, with 14 bases between. The V gene's germline CDR1 is SQVTM and CDR2 ANQGSEA. There are 14 residues in the CDR3. CDR3: CSVAGLGGNQPQHF. Written as DNA, the CDR3 is TGCAGCGTCGCGGGGCTAGGCGGCAATCAGCCCCAGCATTTT.

The rearrangement joins TRBV5-1 to TRBJ2-1; 8 nucleotides agree with TRBD1. The CDR3 extends over 17 amino acids. V gave up 1 base and J gave up 0 bases; unmatched junction bases: 6. From germline, CDR1 is SGHRS and CDR2 YFSETQ. In DNA form, the CDR3 reads TGCGCCAGCAGCTTGACAAAACAGGGGGGCTCCTACAATGAGCAGTTCTTC. Encoded protein: CASSLTKQGGSYNEQFF.

This clone was seen more than once but under ten times. The chain has TRBV14 and TRBJ2-1, with TRBD2 matching over 9 bases. J lost 2 bases, V lost 4 bases, and 9 bases had no gene match. CDR1 and CDR2 (germline): SGHDN, FVKESK. This CDR3 comprises 17 residues. CDR3 loop: CASSRRGAGGPYNEQFF. CDR3 nucleotide sequence: TGTGCCAGCAGCCGACGGGGGGCGGGAGGGCCCTACAATGAGCAGTTCTTC.

The V and J genes are TRBV9 and TRBJ2-2, with 9 nucleotides matching TRBD2. CDR1 is SGDLS, CDR2 YYNGEE, per germline. Germline trimming cut 5 bases from V and 5 bases from J; bases unmatched to any gene: 7. The CDR3 is 15 amino acids. CDR3 loop: CASSLSGSQTGELFF. The DNA for the CDR3 is TGTGCCAGCAGTCTTAGCGGGAGTCAAACCGGGGAGCTGTTTTTT.

This clone was seen more than once but under ten times. The CDR3 spells CAMGEGANYGYTF. CDR3 bases: TGTGCTATGGGCGAGGGGGCTAACTATGGCTACACCTTC. The chain combines TRBV7-9 with TRBJ1-2, with D possibly TRBD1 on 6 matching bases. Germline V gene lookup returns CDR1 SEHNR and CDR2 FQNEAQ (reference sequence). The CDR3 extends over 13 amino acids.

The V call is TRBV27, the J call TRBJ2-6, with D perhaps TRBD2 (6 bases). CDR1 and CDR2 from the germline V gene are MNHEY and SMNVEV (reference sequence). The CDR3 has 18 residues. Trimming removed 5 bases from V and 2 bases from J, with 19 bases in between. The CDR3 is CASSKRDLGLAGANVLTF. Here the CDR3 DNA reads TGTGCCAGCAGTAAAAGGGACTTGGGGCTGGCTGGGGCCAACGTCCTGACTTTC.

This chain uses TRBV4-3 with TRBJ2-1; 10 bases map to TRBD2. Trimming removed 4 bases from V and 6 bases from J; junction bases left unmatched: 6. Germline V gene data show CDR1 as LGHNA and CDR2 as YSLEER. CDR3 size: 15 residues. CDR3 amino acids: CASSRESGRANEQFF. CDR3 nucleotide sequence: TGCGCCAGCAGCCGAGAGAGCGGGAGGGCCAATGAGCAGTTCTTC.

V usage is TRBV19 and J usage is TRBJ2-7; 8 bases match TRBD2. Trimming at V came to 4 bases and at J to 6 bases, leaving 2 bases not matched to a gene. Germline V gene data show CDR1 as LNHDA and CDR2 as SQIVND (reference sequence). This CDR3 has 12 amino acids. In DNA, the CDR3 is TGTGCCAGTAGTAGAGGACTAGCCGAGCAGTACTTC. Encoded protein: CASSRGLAEQYF.

This clone was detected a few times. V is TRBV19 and J is TRBJ1-5, with 10 bases aligning to TRBD1. The ends lost 5 bases at V and 4 bases at J; junction bases unmatched: 5. The CDR3 consists of 15 residues. From germline, CDR1 is LNHDA and CDR2 SQIVND (reference sequence). In nucleotides, the CDR3 is TGTGCCAGTAGTCCGACAGGGGGCAAAAATCAGCCCCAGCATTTT. It is translated as CASSPTGGKNQPQHF.

This chain joins TRBV6-5 and TRBJ2-5; possible D gene TRBD1, 7 bases. With 7 bases removed from V and 7 bases from J, the gap between germline ends came to 19 bases. Germline V lookup: CDR1 MNHEY, CDR2 SVGAGI. The CDR3 sequence is 14 residues long. CDR3 sequence reads: CASTRHGGGGTQYF. The CDR3, as DNA: TGTGCCAGCACCAGGCATGGAGGGGGCGGGACCCAGTACTTC.

V gene TRBV7-6 combines with J gene TRBJ2-1; 15 bases fit TRBD2. The germline V gene encodes CDR1 SGHVS and CDR2 FNYEAQ. The CDR3 extends over 17 amino acids. J lost 5 bases, V lost 5 bases, and 7 bases had no gene match. CDR3 nucleotide sequence: TGTGCCAGCAGCGGACTAGCGGGAGGGCTTAAGGACAATGAGCAGTTCTTC. Translation: CASSGLAGGLKDNEQFF.

The J gene is TRBJ1-6, the V gene TRBV5-1; the match to TRBD1 covers 7 bases. CDR3 length: 15 amino acids. Germline CDR1 reads SGHRS; CDR2 reads YFSETQ. V gave up 0 bases and J gave up 5 bases; unmatched junction bases: 2. The CDR3 nucleotides read TGCGCCAGCAGCTTGGCCGGGACAGATAATTCACCCCTCCACTTT. Protein product: CASSLAGTDNSPLHF.

The V gene is TRBV7-6, the J gene TRBJ2-7; 9 nucleotides agree with TRBD2. The ends lost 0 bases at V and 4 bases at J; junction bases unmatched: 4. Germline V gene data show CDR1 as SGHVS and CDR2 as FNYEAQ. This CDR3 has 15 amino acids. The chain's CDR3 is CASSLASSGIYEQYF. The CDR3 DNA reads TGTGCCAGCAGCTTAGCTTCTAGCGGGATTTACGAGCAGTACTTC.

V gene TRBV29-1 combines with J gene TRBJ1-2; weak D call: TRBD1 (5 bases). The CDR3 sequence is 12 residues long. V lost 6 bases and J 6 bases, leaving 14 bases between the germline ends. In germline, CDR1 is SQVTM, CDR2 ANQGSEA. CDR3 bases: TGCAGCGTAGATGACAGACCACATGGCTACACCTTC. Residues: CSVDDRPHGYTF.

This sequence joins TRBV6-2 or TRBV6-3 and TRBJ2-5; the match to TRBD2 covers 9 bases. In germline, CDR1 is MNHEY, CDR2 SVGEGT. Unmatched junction bases numbered 14, after V lost 5 bases and J lost 4 bases. The CDR3 is 17 residues long. Written as DNA, the CDR3 is TGTGCCAGCAGTACCGTCAGTGGCGGGAGGGCCGGAGAGACCCAGTACTTC. Amino acids: CASSTVSGGRAGETQYF.

This clone was counted once. The chain uses TRBV19 and TRBJ2-1; 9 positions agree with TRBD2. CDR1 LNHDA and CDR2 SQIVND come from the germline V gene (reference sequence). J gave up 0 bases and V 5 bases, and 2 bases lay outside the gene matches. This CDR3 contains 15 residues. The CDR3 sequence is CASSAGGSSYNEQFF. The CDR3 nucleotides read TGTGCCAGTAGTGCGGGGGGGAGCTCCTACAATGAGCAGTTCTTC.

The chain employs TRBV12-3 or TRBV12-4 and TRBJ1-2; D not resolved. The V gene lost 6 bases and the J gene lost 7 bases, with 9 bases spanning the gap. This CDR3 is built from 11 residues. CDR3 bases: TGTGCCAGCAGCTCCTACCCTGGCTACACCTTC. It translates to CASSSYPGYTF.

The rearrangement uses TRBV18 and TRBJ1-5; TRBD1 is a possible D gene (6 bases). Germline CDR1 reads KGHSH; CDR2 reads LQKENI. The CDR3 extends over 13 amino acids. V was clipped by 3 bases and J by 4 bases, with 7 bases between them. The CDR3 coding sequence is TGTGCCAGCTCACCGGACAGAAATCAGCCCCAGCATTTT. This encodes CASSPDRNQPQHF.

The genes are TRBV2 and TRBJ2-7; TRBD1 is a possible D gene (5 bases). The CDR3 contains 12 residues. The V gene lost 6 bases and the J gene lost 3 bases, with 9 bases spanning the gap. The germline V gene encodes CDR1 SNHLY and CDR2 FYNNEI. Written as DNA, the CDR3 is TGTGCCAGCAGACCTGACAGCTACGAGCAGTACTTC. Its translation: CASRPDSYEQYF.

The J gene is TRBJ2-5, the V gene TRBV30; 8 bases map to TRBD2. V lost 5 bases, J lost 5 bases, and 10 bases stayed unmatched. CDR1 is GTSNPN and CDR2 is SVGIG in the germline V gene (reference sequence). This CDR3 has 14 residues. DNA for the CDR3: TGTGCCTGGGCAGTAGCGGGGCGGTCGGAGACCCAGTACTTC. Encoded protein: CAWAVAGRSETQYF.